This T cell receptor beta chain was observed in a study of beta chain features in type 1 diabetes. This CDR3 comprises 17 residues. V was clipped by 0 bases and J by 0 bases, with 14 bases between them. In germline, CDR1 is LGHNA, CDR2 YNFKEQ. The table lists this clone with a few counts. Its matching antigen is unknown. Via the markers CD45RO/CCR7/CD25/CD127/CD95/CD27, stem cell-like memory, regulatory, central memory and naive CD4+ cells were sorted. Study findings and constraints: Type 1 diabetes patients had TCRB CDR3s that were shorter (moderately but significantly so) in all four CD4+ subsets. VDJ junctions in type 1 diabetes patients carried more deletions and fewer insertions.

Investigators reverse transcribed all isolated RNA, so they sequenced expressed TCRB transcripts. Assay used: immunoSEQ multiplex PCR; TCRdb lists only in-frame clones, some missing. The sample contains more than 300,000 clones, roughly an eighth of which appear only once. The receptor was derived from a man between 18 and 29 years old in good health. Specimen: naive CD4+ T cells from blood. The chain combines TRBV4-2 with TRBJ1-2, with D uncertain. For the CDR3, the DNA is TGTGCCAGCAGCCAAGAGATCCGCAGAACCTCTAACTATGGCTACACCTTC. Amino acids: CASSQEIRRTSNYGYTF.